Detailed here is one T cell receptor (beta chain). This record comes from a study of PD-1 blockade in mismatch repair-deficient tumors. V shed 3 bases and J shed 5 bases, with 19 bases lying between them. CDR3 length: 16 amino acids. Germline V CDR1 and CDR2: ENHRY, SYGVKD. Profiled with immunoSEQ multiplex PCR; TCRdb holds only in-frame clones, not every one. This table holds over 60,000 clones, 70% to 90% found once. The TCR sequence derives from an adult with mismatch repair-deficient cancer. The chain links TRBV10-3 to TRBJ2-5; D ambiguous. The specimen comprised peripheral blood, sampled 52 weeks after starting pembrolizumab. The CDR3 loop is CAISDSLLVFVETQYF. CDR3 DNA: TGTGCCATCAGTGATTCCCTCCTAGTATTCGTGGAGACCCAGTACTTC.